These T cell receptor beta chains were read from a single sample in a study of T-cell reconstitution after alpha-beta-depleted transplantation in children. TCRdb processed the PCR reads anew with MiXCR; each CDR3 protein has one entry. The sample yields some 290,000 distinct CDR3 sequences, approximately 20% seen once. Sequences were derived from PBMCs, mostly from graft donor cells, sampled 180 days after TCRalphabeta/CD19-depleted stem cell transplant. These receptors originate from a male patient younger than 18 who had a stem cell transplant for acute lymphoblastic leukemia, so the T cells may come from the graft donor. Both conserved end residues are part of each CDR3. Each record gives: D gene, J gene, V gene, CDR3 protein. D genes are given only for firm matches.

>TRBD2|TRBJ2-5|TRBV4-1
CASSQEPGLAGGRRETQYF
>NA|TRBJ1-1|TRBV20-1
CSAGRVNTEAFF
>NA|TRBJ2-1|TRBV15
CATSTTAYNEQFF
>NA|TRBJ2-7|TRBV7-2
CASSLAPSRYEQYF
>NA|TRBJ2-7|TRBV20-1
CSARSGGYEQYF
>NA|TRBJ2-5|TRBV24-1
CATSVGSGLQETQYF
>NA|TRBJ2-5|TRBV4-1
CASSQGGTGGETQYF
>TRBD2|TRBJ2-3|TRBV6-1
CASSLAGGRDTQYF
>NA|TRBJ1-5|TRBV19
CASRKKRGSNQPQHF
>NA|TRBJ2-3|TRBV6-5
CASSGLGTQYF
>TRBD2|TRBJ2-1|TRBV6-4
CASSDSSGGRRNEQFF
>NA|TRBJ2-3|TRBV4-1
CASSQDRGLQSTDTQYF
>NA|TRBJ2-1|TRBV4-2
CASSQDRGGGANEQFF
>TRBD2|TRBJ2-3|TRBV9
CASSELAGAIDTQYF
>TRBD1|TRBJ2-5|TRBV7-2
CASSSQTGGREETQYF
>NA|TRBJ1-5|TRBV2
CASSSQAFNQPQHF
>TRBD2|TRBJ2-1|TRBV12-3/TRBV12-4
CASSAGLAGGNEQFF
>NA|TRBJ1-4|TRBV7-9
CASSLLRGAEEKLFF
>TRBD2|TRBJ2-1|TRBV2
CASMLAGGGEQFF
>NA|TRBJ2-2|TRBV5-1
CASSQTLLGANTGELFF
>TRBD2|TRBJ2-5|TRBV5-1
CASSTDYRLAVQETQYF
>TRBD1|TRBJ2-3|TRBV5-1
CAGGQGRTRTDTQYF
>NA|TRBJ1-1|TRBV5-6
CASSLGRWQAFF
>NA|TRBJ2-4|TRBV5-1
CASSLGDIQYF